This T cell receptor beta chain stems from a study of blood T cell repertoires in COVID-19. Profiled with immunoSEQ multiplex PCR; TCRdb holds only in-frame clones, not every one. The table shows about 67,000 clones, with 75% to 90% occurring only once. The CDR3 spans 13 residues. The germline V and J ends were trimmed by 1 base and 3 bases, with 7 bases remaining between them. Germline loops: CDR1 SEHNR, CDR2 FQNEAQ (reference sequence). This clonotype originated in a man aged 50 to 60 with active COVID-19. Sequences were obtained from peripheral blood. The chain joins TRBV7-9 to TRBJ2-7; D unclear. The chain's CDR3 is CASSLGAYYEQYF. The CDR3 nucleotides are TGTGCCAGCAGCTTAGGGGCCTACTACGAGCAGTACTTC.